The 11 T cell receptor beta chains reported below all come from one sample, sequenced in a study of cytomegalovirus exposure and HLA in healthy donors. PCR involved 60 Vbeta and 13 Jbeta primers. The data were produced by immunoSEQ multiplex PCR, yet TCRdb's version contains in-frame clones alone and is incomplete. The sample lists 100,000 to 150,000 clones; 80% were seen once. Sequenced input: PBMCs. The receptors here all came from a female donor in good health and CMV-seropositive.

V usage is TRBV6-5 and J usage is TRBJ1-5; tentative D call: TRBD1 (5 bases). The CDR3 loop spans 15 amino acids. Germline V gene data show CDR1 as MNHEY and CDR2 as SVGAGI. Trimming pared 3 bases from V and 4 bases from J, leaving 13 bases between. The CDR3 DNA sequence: TGTGCCAGCAGTTATTCCATAGGGGCGAATCAGCCCCAGCATTTT. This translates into CASSYSIGANQPQHF.

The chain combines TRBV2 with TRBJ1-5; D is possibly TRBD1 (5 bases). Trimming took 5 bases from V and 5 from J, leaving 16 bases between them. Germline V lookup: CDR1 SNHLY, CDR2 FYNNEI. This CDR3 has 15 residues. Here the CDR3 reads CASSWGGGGYQPQHF. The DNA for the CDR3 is TGTGCCAGCAGTTGGGGCGGGGGGGGATATCAGCCCCAGCATTTT.

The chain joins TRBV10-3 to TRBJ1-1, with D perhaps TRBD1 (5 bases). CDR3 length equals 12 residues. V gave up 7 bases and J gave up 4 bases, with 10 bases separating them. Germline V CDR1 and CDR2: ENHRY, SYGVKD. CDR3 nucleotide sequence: TGTGCCATCAATCAGCAGGGCACTGAAGCTTTCTTT. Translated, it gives CAINQQGTEAFF.

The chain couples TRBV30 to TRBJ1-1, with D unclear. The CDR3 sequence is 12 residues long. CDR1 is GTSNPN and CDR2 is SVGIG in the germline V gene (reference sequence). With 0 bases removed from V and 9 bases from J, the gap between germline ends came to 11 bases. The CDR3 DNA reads TGTGCCTGGAGTGTCGTCGGAGGGAAAGCTTTCTTT. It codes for CAWSVVGGKAFF. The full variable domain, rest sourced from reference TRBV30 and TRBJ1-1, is SQTIHQWPATLVQPVGSPLSLECTVEGTSNPNLYWYRQAAGRGLQLLFYSVGIGQISSEVPQNLSASRPQDRQFILSSKKLLLSDSGFYLCAWSVVGGKAFFGQGTRLTVV.

The CDR3 spells CASSVAAATDTQYF. The CDR3 DNA is TGTGCCAGCAGCGTAGCAGCGGCCACAGATACGCAGTATTTT. The genes are TRBV9 and TRBJ2-3; tentative D call: TRBD2 (5 bases). Per germline, CDR1 SGDLS and CDR2 YYNGEE. The CDR3 sequence is 14 residues long. The V end lost 0 bases, the J end lost 2 bases, and 7 bases lay between the germline ends.

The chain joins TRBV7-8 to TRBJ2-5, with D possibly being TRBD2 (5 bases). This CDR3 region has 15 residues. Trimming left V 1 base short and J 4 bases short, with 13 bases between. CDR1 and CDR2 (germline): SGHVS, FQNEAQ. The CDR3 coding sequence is TGTGCCAGCAGCTTAGATGGGAGAGCGGCAGAGACCCAGTACTTC. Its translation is CASSLDGRAAETQYF.

The CDR3 nucleotides read TGCGCCAGCAGCTTGGCCGGGGGGATTAACACTGAAGCTTTCTTT. Protein: CASSLAGGINTEAFF. The V gene is TRBV5-1, the J gene TRBJ1-1; D perhaps matches TRBD1 (5 bases). In germline, CDR1 is SGHRS, CDR2 YFSETQ. This CDR3 is built from 15 residues. Trimming cost V 0 bases and J 2 bases, with 11 bases left between them. Combining the CDR3 with reference TRBV5-1 and TRBJ1-1 gives the whole variable domain KAGVTQTPRYLIKTRGQQVTLSCSPISGHRSVSWYQQTPGQGLQFLFEYFSETQRNKGNFPGRFSGRQFSNSRSEMNVSTLELGDSALYLCASSLAGGINTEAFFGQGTRLTVV.

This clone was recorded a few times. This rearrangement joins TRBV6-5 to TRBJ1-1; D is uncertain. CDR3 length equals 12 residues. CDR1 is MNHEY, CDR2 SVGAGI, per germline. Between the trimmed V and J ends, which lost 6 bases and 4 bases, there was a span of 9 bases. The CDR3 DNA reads TGTGCCAGCAGCGCGGGAAGCACTGAAGCTTTCTTT. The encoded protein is CASSAGSTEAFF.

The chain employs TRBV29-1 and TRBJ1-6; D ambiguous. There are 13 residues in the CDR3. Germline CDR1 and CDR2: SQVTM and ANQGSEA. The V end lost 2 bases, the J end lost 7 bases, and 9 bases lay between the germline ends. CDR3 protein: CSVETSLNSPLHF. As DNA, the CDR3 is TGCAGCGTTGAAACATCCCTGAATTCACCCCTCCACTTT.

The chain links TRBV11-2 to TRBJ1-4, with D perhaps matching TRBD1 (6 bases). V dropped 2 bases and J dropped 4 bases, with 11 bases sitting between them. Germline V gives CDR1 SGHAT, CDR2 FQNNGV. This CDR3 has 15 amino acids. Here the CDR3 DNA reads TGTGCCAGCAGCTTAATCACAGGGCTTAATGAAAAACTGTTTTTT. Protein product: CASSLITGLNEKLFF.

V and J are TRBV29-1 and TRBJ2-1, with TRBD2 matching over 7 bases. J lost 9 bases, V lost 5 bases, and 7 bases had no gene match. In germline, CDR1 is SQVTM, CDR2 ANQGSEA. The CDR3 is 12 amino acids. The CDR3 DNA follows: TGCAGCGTTTCGGGGGGACGGGGTGAGCAGTTCTTC. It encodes CSVSGGRGEQFF.